This T cell receptor beta chain is from a study of response to subunit inactivated influenza vaccine. This clonotype appeared a few times. Its antigen is still unknown. Notes on the study in general: Only a handful of new T cells, the authors suggested, are recruited with each seasonal influenza vaccination.

TCRdb recomputed calls from the RT-PCR reads with MiXCR, one row per CDR3 protein. Found here are around 520,000 distinct CDR3 sequences, over 25% of them singletons; the top ten hold 1.9%. The starting material was CD4+ T cells sorted from PBMCs, obtained 5 days after vaccination. The origin of this receptor is a man between 45 and 60 years old who received an inactivated influenza vaccine.

The CDR3 nucleotides read TGTGCCAGCAGTTACTCGTACGACAGTACCTACGAGCAGTACTTC. Its translation: CASSYSYDSTYEQYF. The chain recombines TRBV6-5 with TRBJ2-7; D may be TRBD1 (5 bases). CDR1 MNHEY and CDR2 SVGAGI come from the germline V gene. The CDR3 runs to 15 residues. V shed 0 bases and J shed 2 bases, with 11 bases lying between them.